The clone carrying this T cell receptor (beta chain) was seen once. Original handling: Amplifying reference gene primers gave estimates of nucleated cell counts. The method was immunoSEQ multiplex PCR; TCRdb's version includes in-frame clones alone and lacks a portion of them. V, J and clone size are taken as reported in that table, and D and trimming were inferred from the DNA itself. The sample carries roughly 280,000 clones, 75% to 90% recorded once. These data originate in a study of blood T cell repertoires in COVID-19. Whole-study context: T cells, B-cell-depleted T cells, or PBMCs provided the cDNA or gDNA that served as material.

The source material was peripheral blood. This TCR came from a man in his sixties who had recovered from COVID-19.

In DNA form, the CDR3 reads TGTGCCAGCAGTTTAAGCAGGGTAGTATACGAGCAGTACTTC. This encodes CASSLSRVVYEQYF. J is TRBJ2-7 and V is TRBV28; TRBD1 is a possible D gene (5 bases). Trimming stripped 2 bases from V and 4 bases from J, with 12 bases between. The CDR3 is 14 residues long. Germline V gene sequence: CDR1 MDHEN, CDR2 SYDVKM.